The 23 T cell receptor beta chains listed next were all sequenced from one sample in a study of HIV-infected patients and healthy controls. The repertoire came from unfractionated whole blood and reflected all unsorted peripheral T cells. Reverse transcription used approximately 500 ng RNA and constant-region primers for alpha and beta. Using multiplexing indices, alpha and beta chain libraries were generated apart by chain-specific third strand synthesis. TCRdb used MiXCR to reprocess the 5' RACE reads, holding one entry per CDR3 protein. The sample has 18,000 or so distinct CDR3 sequences, 10% to 15% seen once. Sequenced input: blood. Every receptor here comes from an adult in good health.

This clonotype appeared many times. The chain has TRBV6-5 and TRBJ1-5; D unclear. The CDR3 contains 15 residues. Per germline, CDR1 MNHEY and CDR2 SVGAGI. V was clipped by 5 bases and J by 2 bases, with 13 bases between them. As DNA, the CDR3 is TGTGCCAGCAGTCCCTTACCTTCGGGCAATCAGCCCCAGCATTTT. Translation: CASSPLPSGNQPQHF.

This clonotype was counted many times. This chain uses TRBV6-5 with TRBJ1-1; TRBD1 matches at 8 bases. Germline CDR1 is MNHEY and CDR2 is SVGAGI. The trim removed 6 bases at V and 3 bases at J, leaving 15 bases unmatched. The CDR3 loop spans 17 amino acids. CDR3 sequence: CASSKRSDMDRDTEAFF. The CDR3 region has the DNA TGTGCCAGCAGCAAACGGAGTGACATGGACAGGGACACTGAAGCTTTCTTT.

This clonotype ranks as medium-sized. The chain couples TRBV7-9 to TRBJ1-1; a weak D match, TRBD1 (6 bases). This CDR3 contains 11 residues. Looked up from germline, CDR1 is SEHNR and CDR2 is FQNEAQ (reference sequence). Trimming took 4 bases from V and 8 from J, leaving 8 bases between them. CDR3 nucleotide sequence: TGTGCCAGCAGCTCGACAGGCGAAGCTTTCTTT. Residues: CASSSTGEAFF.

This clonotype is judged medium-sized. The chain uses TRBV29-1 and TRBJ2-3; 7 bases map to TRBD2. The germline CDR1 and CDR2 sequences are SQVTM and ANQGSEA. J was trimmed by 5 bases and V by 4 bases; bases with no gene match: 6. This CDR3 has 13 residues. The CDR3 region is CSVGLAEGDTQYF. CDR3 nucleotides: TGCAGCGTTGGACTAGCAGAAGGAGATACGCAGTATTTT.

This clonotype was seen ten or more times. CDR3 in DNA: TGTGCCAGCAGCTCCTCTAGCGGGGGAGAGCAGTTCTTC. Translation gives CASSSSSGGEQFF. The V and J genes are TRBV12-3 or TRBV12-4 and TRBJ2-1; 10 bases match TRBD2. CDR3 size: 13 residues. V lost 6 bases and J lost 10; bases outside the gene matches: 6.

This clonotype has only a few counts. This chain connects TRBV12-3 or TRBV12-4 to TRBJ1-1, with D hard to call. V was shortened by 3 bases and J by 6 bases, with 14 bases between the two germline ends. This CDR3 has 14 amino acids. This CDR3 is CASSFSGEVPEAFF. CDR3 in DNA: TGTGCCAGCAGTTTTAGTGGGGAAGTTCCTGAAGCTTTCTTT.

In its sample, this clonotype was seen once. The chain combines TRBV20-1 with TRBJ2-1, with TRBD1 identical over 9 bases. The CDR3 covers 13 residues. V trimming: 6 bases; J trimming: 7 bases; junction bases outside the gene matches: 7. Germline CDR1 is DFQATT and CDR2 is SNEGSKA (reference sequence). CDR3 protein: CSAVDRGRNEQFF. The CDR3 coding sequence is TGCAGTGCCGTGGACAGGGGCAGGAATGAGCAGTTCTTC.

Many counts were recorded for this clonotype. The chain combines TRBV7-8 with TRBJ1-5; D is unclear. From germline, CDR1 is SGHVS and CDR2 FQNEAQ. Deletions cut 2 bases from V and 2 bases from J, with 7 bases between. CDR3 length: 14 amino acids. The CDR3 sequence: CASSLNDGNQPQHF. In DNA, the CDR3 is TGTGCCAGCAGCTTAAATGATGGCAATCAGCCCCAGCATTTT.

Sample share makes this clonotype medium-sized (0.01 to 0.1%). This sequence joins TRBV29-1 and TRBJ2-4; D may be TRBD1 or TRBD2 (5 bases each). CDR3 length equals 14 residues. CDR1 and CDR2 (germline): SQVTM, ANQGSEA. Trimming stripped 4 bases from V and 5 bases from J, with 15 bases between. CDR3 region: CSVAWGTDQNIQYF. The CDR3 DNA sequence: TGCAGCGTTGCATGGGGGACGGACCAAAACATTCAGTACTTC.

This clonotype was recorded at least ten times. The chain combines TRBV7-2 with TRBJ2-1; D remains unclear. Germline V lookup: CDR1 SGHTA, CDR2 FQGNSA. This CDR3 region has 11 residues. Trimming left V 1 base short and J 13 bases short, with 8 bases between. CDR3 in amino acids: CASSLDPQQFF. CDR3 in DNA: TGTGCCAGCAGCTTAGACCCCCAACAGTTCTTC.

Many counts were recorded for this clonotype. V gene TRBV5-1 combines with J gene TRBJ1-6; D is ambiguous. CDR3 size: 16 residues. Deletions cut 0 bases from V and 4 bases from J, with 11 bases between. Germline lookup yields CDR1 SGHRS and CDR2 YFSETQ. CDR3 in amino acids: CASSLGSGGYNSPLHF. The DNA for the CDR3 is TGCGCCAGCAGCTTGGGCTCGGGCGGTTATAATTCACCCCTCCACTTT.

This clonotype was found many times. The chain carries TRBV29-1 and TRBJ1-2, with TRBD1 as a possible D gene (6 bases). The V end lost 6 bases, the J end lost 4 bases, and 21 bases lay between the germline ends. Germline V CDR1 and CDR2: SQVTM, ANQGSEA. CDR3 length: 15 residues. CDR3 residues: CSVESSGGPTYGYTF. In DNA, the CDR3 is TGCAGCGTCGAATCTTCCGGGGGCCCAACCTATGGCTACACCTTC.

This clonotype was picked up many times. The V gene is TRBV14, the J gene TRBJ1-4; D is uncertain. The CDR3 is 15 residues long. CDR1 and CDR2 from the germline V gene are SGHDN and FVKESK. Trimming pared 1 base from V and 6 bases from J, leaving 12 bases between. This CDR3 is CASSQVRGGHEKLFF. The CDR3 DNA sequence: TGTGCCAGCAGCCAAGTTAGAGGAGGGCATGAAAAACTGTTTTTT.

This clonotype came up many times. The chain is built from TRBV18 and TRBJ1-2; TRBD1 is a possible D gene (6 bases). Germline V gene data show CDR1 as KGHSH and CDR2 as LQKENI. There are 17 residues in the CDR3. Trimming took off 4 bases at V and 2 bases at J, with 20 bases between the two ends. This CDR3 is CASSRRGTESLNYGYTF. The CDR3, as DNA: TGTGCCAGCTCACGAAGGGGGACCGAATCTCTGAACTATGGCTACACCTTC.

By its share, this clonotype is medium-sized (0.01 to 0.1%). This rearrangement joins TRBV7-2 to TRBJ2-3; D gene unclear. Trimming cost V 0 bases and J 2 bases, with 6 bases left between them. This CDR3 is 14 amino acids long. From germline, CDR1 is SGHTA and CDR2 FQGNSA. The CDR3 protein is CASSLASATDTQYF. The CDR3 coding sequence is TGTGCCAGCAGCTTAGCCAGTGCCACAGATACGCAGTATTTT.

By proportion, this clonotype is medium-sized. The rearrangement links TRBV5-4 to TRBJ1-1; D might be TRBD1 (6 bases). Trimming left V 4 bases short and J 4 bases short, with 14 bases between. Germline loops: CDR1 SGHNT, CDR2 YYREEE (reference sequence). The CDR3 is 14 amino acids. CDR3 sequence: CASSPQGRGTEAFF. The CDR3 bases are TGTGCCAGCAGCCCACAGGGACGTGGCACTGAAGCTTTCTTT.

This clonotype was recorded a few times. The junction and the germline gene differ at one end; a read error may be behind it. The gene calls are TRBV20-1 and TRBJ1-2, with D possibly TRBD1 on 5 matching bases. This CDR3 has 13 amino acids. Germline values: CDR1 DFQATT, CDR2 SNEGSKA (reference sequence). CDR3 coding DNA: TGCAGTGCGAGAGTCAGGGATAGCTATGGCTACACCTTC. Amino acid sequence: CSARVRDSYGYTF.

The gene calls are TRBV12-3 or TRBV12-4 and TRBJ1-1; D unclear. This CDR3 has 12 residues. Trimming took 8 bases from V and 0 from J, leaving 7 bases between them. The CDR3 protein is CASGRMNTEAFF. The CDR3 DNA follows: TGTGCCAGCGGTCGGATGAACACTGAAGCTTTCTTT.

In its sample, this clonotype was seen many times. This chain connects TRBV4-1 to TRBJ1-5; maybe TRBD1 (6 bases). CDR1 is MGHRA and CDR2 is YSYEKL in the germline V gene. The CDR3 sequence is 16 residues long. V was shortened by 0 bases and J by 6 bases, with 15 bases between the two germline ends. The CDR3 region is CASSQDWSGVGQPQHF. The CDR3 nucleotides read TGCGCCAGCAGCCAAGATTGGTCAGGGGTGGGTCAGCCCCAGCATTTT.

This clonotype was observed a handful of times. V and J are TRBV20-1 and TRBJ2-5, with unresolved D. CDR3 length equals 12 residues. Germline assignment: CDR1 DFQATT and CDR2 SNEGSKA (reference sequence). V lost 0 bases and J lost 4, with 6 bases in between. The CDR3 DNA sequence: TGCAGTGCTAGAGATAAGGGAGAGACCCAGTACTTC. Residues: CSARDKGETQYF.

This clonotype was found many times. The chain is built from TRBV13 and TRBJ2-2; no clear D. Germline CDR1 is PRHDT and CDR2 is FYEKMQ (reference sequence). This CDR3 has 14 amino acids. The V end was cut by 7 bases, the J end by 0 bases, with 9 bases between. The CDR3, as DNA: TGTGCCAGCACGTTGAGAGCGAACACCGGGGAGCTGTTTTTT. Residues: CASTLRANTGELFF.

J is TRBJ1-4 and V is TRBV9; D is possibly TRBD1 (5 bases). V was shortened by 3 bases and J by 2 bases, with 8 bases between the two germline ends. The CDR3 consists of 14 residues. The V gene's germline CDR1 is SGDLS and CDR2 YYNGEE. The CDR3 nucleotides read TGTGCCAGCAGCGGGACACTGACTAATGAAAAACTGTTTTTT. The encoded protein is CASSGTLTNEKLFF.

This chain uses TRBV14 with TRBJ2-5, with D maybe TRBD1 (6 bases). CDR3 length: 13 residues. CDR1 and CDR2 (germline): SGHDN, FVKESK. V lost 3 bases and J lost 1, with 6 bases in between. This chain's CDR3 is CASSQTGQETQYF. The CDR3 DNA sequence: TGTGCCAGCAGCCAGACAGGCCAAGAGACCCAGTACTTC. Using reference TRBV14 and TRBJ2-5 for the parts outside the CDR3, the full variable domain is EAGVTQFPSHSVIEKGQTVTLRCDPISGHDNLYWYRRVMGKEIKFLLHFVKESKQDESGMPNNRFLAERTGGTYSTLKVQPAELEDSGVYFCASSQTGQETQYFGPGTRLLVL.